One and the same sample provided the 8 T cell receptor beta chains below, sequenced in a study of T cell changes during pregnancy in multiple sclerosis. The repertoire was sequenced with immunoSEQ multiplex PCR; TCRdb's copy has only in-frame clones and lacks some. Found here are approximately 46,000 clones, approximately 90% of them singletons; the top ten hold roughly 0.4%. Sequencing used CD4+ T cells from peripheral blood mononuclear cells, obtained after pregnancy. These receptors originate from a female donor with multiple sclerosis, enrolled in a pregnancy study.

The chain links TRBV7-2 to TRBJ2-2; possibly TRBD1 for D (5 bases). This CDR3 is built from 14 residues. The V gene's germline CDR1 is SGHTA and CDR2 FQGNSA. Trimming left V 1 base short and J 7 bases short, with 10 bases between. CDR3 loop: CASSLDRPFGELFF. The CDR3 bases are TGTGCCAGCAGCTTAGACAGGCCTTTCGGGGAGCTGTTTTTT.

The gene calls are TRBV2 and TRBJ1-2; D is unclear. CDR3 length equals 15 residues. Trimming pared 6 bases from V and 3 bases from J, leaving 17 bases between. CDR1 and CDR2 from the germline V gene are SNHLY and FYNNEI. In DNA form, the CDR3 reads TGTGCCAGCAGCCCGAGGGAATTCTCTGACTATGGCTACACCTTC. The encoded protein is CASSPREFSDYGYTF.

This sequence joins TRBV30 and TRBJ2-1; TRBD2 aligns across 7 bases. The CDR3 spans 12 residues. Germline assignment: CDR1 GTSNPN and CDR2 SVGIG (reference sequence). Unmatched junction bases numbered 3, after V lost 1 base and J lost 9 bases. The CDR3 sequence: CAWSGREGEQFF. CDR3 bases: TGTGCCTGGAGTGGCAGGGAGGGTGAGCAGTTCTTC.

The chain is built from TRBV2 and TRBJ2-7; 8 bases are shared with TRBD2. Germline values: CDR1 SNHLY, CDR2 FYNNEI. The J segment lost 1 base and the V segment lost 3 bases, leaving 5 bases of the junction unmatched. This CDR3 region has 15 residues. The CDR3 DNA sequence: TGTGCCAGCAGTGACCCAGCGGGGGTATCCTACGAGCAGTACTTC. Its protein product is CASSDPAGVSYEQYF.

The chain couples TRBV9 to TRBJ2-7; 12 positions match TRBD2. Germline trimming cut 4 bases from V and 2 bases from J; bases unmatched to any gene: 4. The germline CDR1 and CDR2 sequences are SGDLS and YYNGEE. CDR3 length: 15 residues. DNA for the CDR3: TGTGCCAGCAGCCCCCGACTAGCGGGGGCCTACGAGCAGTACTTC. Translation gives CASSPRLAGAYEQYF. Full variable domain (remainder filled in from reference TRBV9 and TRBJ2-7): DSGVTQTPKHLITATGQRVTLRCSPRSGDLSVYWYQQSLDQGLQFLIQYYNGEERAKGNILERFSAQQFPDLHSELNLSSLELGDSALYFCASSPRLAGAYEQYFGPGTRLTVT.

The chain combines TRBV18 with TRBJ1-5, with 9 bases lining up with TRBD1. Per the germline V gene, CDR1 is KGHSH and CDR2 is LQKENI. V was pared by 6 bases and J by 5 bases, with 5 bases of the junction left unmatched. The CDR3 totals 14 residues. Here the CDR3 DNA reads TGTGCCAGCTCGGGACAGGGAGATTATCAGCCCCAGCATTTT. This encodes CASSGQGDYQPQHF.

V gene TRBV19 combines with J gene TRBJ1-2, with D tentatively TRBD1 (6 bases). V was shortened by 5 bases and J by 0 bases, with 16 bases between the two germline ends. CDR1 is LNHDA, CDR2 SQIVND, per germline (reference sequence). The CDR3 sequence is 16 residues long. CDR3 in amino acids: CASSAQQGKANYGYTF. CDR3 coding DNA: TGTGCCAGTAGTGCCCAACAGGGAAAAGCTAACTATGGCTACACCTTC.

The chain links TRBV6-6 to TRBJ1-2; D call uncertain. The CDR3 covers 15 residues. Between the trimmed V and J ends, which lost 0 bases and 4 bases, there was a span of 12 bases. Germline CDR1 is MNHNY and CDR2 is SVGAGI (reference sequence). The DNA for the CDR3 is TGTGCCAGCAGTTACTCGACGGCGGTACGCTATGGCTACACCTTC. It encodes CASSYSTAVRYGYTF.